These T cell receptor beta chains were read from a single sample in a study of T and B cells in COVID-19 patients. TCRdb recomputed calls from the multiplex PCR reads with MiXCR, one row per CDR3 protein. This repertoire shows about 11,000 distinct CDR3 sequences, roughly 31% found once; its top ten account for over 15%. Sequencing was carried out using blood. These TCRs come from a human donor with active COVID-19. Both conserved end residues are part of each CDR3. Fields, in order: clone size, J gene, D gene, V gene, CDR3 DNA, CDR3 protein. The D gene is left open where the match is weak. The size entry is marked missing in some rows and otherwise reads once, few, many or a size class.

few,TRBJ2-7,-,TRBV12-3/TRBV12-4,TGTGCCAGCACCAGGTCGCTAGCCCCCAACGAGCAGTACTTC,CASTRSLAPNEQYF
medium-sized,TRBJ2-1,-,TRBV18,TGTGCCAGCTCACCCACCGGGTCTAGCTCCTACAATGAGCAGTTCTTC,CASSPTGSSSYNEQFF
-,TRBJ2-3,TRBD2,TRBV5-5,TGCGCCAGCAGCTTGGAAGTAGCGGGTGGGCAGTATTTT,CASSLEVAGGQYF
-,TRBJ2-1,TRBD1,TRBV27,TGTGCCAGCACCCGGGACAGGGGGGCAAATGAGCAGTTCTTC,CASTRDRGANEQFF
-,TRBJ2-5,TRBD2,TRBV6-1,TGTGCCAGCAGTGAAAAGCTAGCGGGATCAGAGACCCAGTACTTC,CASSEKLAGSETQYF
-,TRBJ1-2,TRBD1,TRBV6-1,TGTGCCAGCAGTGTAGGGACAGGAGGCAACTATGGCTACACCTTC,CASSVGTGGNYGYTF
-,TRBJ2-7,-,TRBV4-2,TGTGCCAGCAGCCAAAATTCGGGGGGCACCTACGAGCAGTACTTC,CASSQNSGGTYEQYF
-,TRBJ1-2,-,TRBV6-6,TGTGCCAGCAGTTGGGGGTCGGAAGGCTATGGCTACACCTTC,CASSWGSEGYGYTF
few,TRBJ1-1,-,TRBV18,TGTGCCAGCTCACCCGTGACAGAAACTGAAGCTTTCTTT,CASSPVTETEAFF
few,TRBJ2-5,-,TRBV5-6,TGTGCCAGCAGCTTGGGACAGATACAAGAGACCCAGTACTTC,CASSLGQIQETQYF
-,TRBJ2-1,TRBD1,TRBV20-1,TGCAGTGCTAGGAGCAGGGGGCAGGCAGCTGAGCAGTTCTTC,CSARSRGQAAEQFF
-,TRBJ2-1,-,TRBV6-4,TGTGCCAGCAGTGACAGCGCGTACAATGAGCAGTTCTTC,CASSDSAYNEQFF
-,TRBJ2-7,TRBD1,TRBV18,TGTGCCAGCTCCCCGACCGGGACAGGGGTCCCCAGCGGGCAGTACTTC,CASSPTGTGVPSGQYF
-,TRBJ2-2,TRBD1,TRBV27,TGTGCCACCAGTGATCCCGGGACAGGTTGGACCGGGGAGCTGTTTTTT,CATSDPGTGWTGELFF
few,TRBJ2-1,-,TRBV11-1,TGTGCCAGCAGCCCGCTCGGCGGTTTAACCTACAATGAGCAGTTCTTC,CASSPLGGLTYNEQFF
-,TRBJ1-1,-,TRBV18,TGTGCCAGCTCACCACCGGAAGTGAACACTGAAGCTTTCTTT,CASSPPEVNTEAFF
-,TRBJ1-6,-,TRBV20-1,TGCAGTGCTAGAGAAGACAGGTCAACTTCACCCCTCCACTTT,CSAREDRSTSPLHF
-,TRBJ2-7,-,TRBV14,TGTGCCAGCAGCCGGGACTCGACAACCTACGAGCAGTACTTC,CASSRDSTTYEQYF
-,TRBJ1-1,-,TRBV6-1,TGTGCCAGCAGTGAAGCCGCGGGAGGGGGATTCACTGAAGCTTTCTTT,CASSEAAGGGFTEAFF
-,TRBJ2-1,TRBD2,TRBV20-1,TGCAGCGGAGGTAGCGGGGATAATGAGCAGTTCTTC,CSGGSGDNEQFF
-,TRBJ2-7,TRBD1,TRBV5-6,TGCGCCAGCAGCTCGGGACAGGGGGCTCTCGAGCAGTACTTC,CASSSGQGALEQYF
-,TRBJ2-7,TRBD2,TRBV13,TGTGCCAGCAGCCACAATGGGGGACTAGCGGGGGTGGGTGAGCAGTACTTC,CASSHNGGLAGVGEQYF
medium-sized,TRBJ2-3,-,TRBV5-4,TGTGCCAGCAGCGGGGGGTCCTCTAGCACAGATACGCAGTATTTT,CASSGGSSSTDTQYF
few,TRBJ2-1,TRBD2,TRBV6-5,TGTGCCAGCAGTTACTCGAGACCGACTAGCGATGAGCAGTTCTTC,CASSYSRPTSDEQFF
few,TRBJ1-4,-,TRBV12-3/TRBV12-4,TGTGCCAGCAGGGCTCGGCGTGCAACTAATGAAAAACTGTTTTTT,CASRARRATNEKLFF
medium-sized,TRBJ1-4,-,TRBV30,TGTGCCTGGGACCCGGGACTGAGAGGAGAAAAACTGTTTTTT,CAWDPGLRGEKLFF
-,TRBJ2-7,-,TRBV4-3,TGCGCCAGCAGCCAAACCCCGGTTTACGAGCAGTACTTC,CASSQTPVYEQYF
few,TRBJ2-1,-,TRBV6-5,TGTGCCAGCACCGCCTCGGAGAAGGGGGGTGAGCAGTTCTTC,CASTASEKGGEQFF